Given below is one T cell receptor beta chain in context. This clonotype came up a few times. What this receptor recognizes is not known. It has no much larger one-base neighbor in the sample; base qualities were not kept. TCR beta repertoires were profiled from peripheral blood of roughly twelve young patients with multiple sclerosis to demonstrate the VDJtools post-analysis software. The multiple sclerosis patients were children and adolescents between roughly 6 and 16 years of age. Receptor amplification or capture employed PCR. TCRdb names Illumina HiSeq 2500 as the instrument used. To reduce PCR and sequencing biases, unique molecular identifiers were incorporated into the TCR beta cDNA libraries. Approximately 500,000 cDNA molecules were obtained for every 1 to 10 million input T cells, so each molecule roughly corresponded to one T cell. The patient libraries were prepared and sequenced using the same protocol as the earlier healthy control dataset. Within a given batch, samples were prepared together, multiplexed and sequenced on the same HiSeq lane. The authors' analysis ran thus. Raw barcoded reads were processed with MIGEC, and single-read molecular identifier groups were discarded before consensus assembly and CDR3 extraction. Clonotype tables were post-analysed with VDJtools, normalizing diversity by down-sampling all datasets to the smallest sample size. Repertoire overlap clustering matched CDR3 amino acid but not nucleotide sequences to correct batch-related cross-sample contamination. The public reads were run again by TCRdb, first through fastp at Q25 and then through MiXCR, and only productive beta chains were kept. Rows merge per CDR3 protein into single entries with the most common DNA and genes. The V and J calls, along with clone size, are taken from TCRdb and not from the paper's own processing. This sample is represented by roughly 600,000 distinct CDR3 sequences; 44% of them were singletons. The ten largest clonotypes hold more than 1.5% of the sample.

The cysteine opens and the phenylalanine closes a CDR3 of 17 amino acids. Only the CDR3 DNA is retained, 51 bases long and in frame from the first base. As encoded in the germline V gene, CDR1 is SGHRS while CDR2 is YFSETQ. Trimming accounts for 3 bases at V and 0 bases at J, while the number of junction bases matched to no gene is 4. The data originate from a study of post-analysis software for immune sequencing data (dated by TCRdb to the mid-2010s). About the study as a whole: Recorded disease courses included relapsing-remitting, secondary progressive and progressive-relapsing multiple sclerosis, with some patients lacking subtype annotation. The patient repertoires were compared against roughly 12 previously published healthy control repertoires obtained from donors aged roughly 6 to 28 years. A subset of samples was prepared in parallel using single-end sample barcoding, then pooled and co-amplified after Illumina adapter ligation.

The full study reports these points: A few TRBV segments, including TRBV5-6, TRBV5-1 and TRBV20-1, were significantly more frequent in patients than controls. The multiple sclerosis patient group was slightly younger than the control group. Compared with controls, multiple sclerosis patients had significantly lower normalized Chao1 diversity, a finding suggesting substantial peripheral T-cell clonal expansion. Direct clustering with F measure showed strong co-clustering of samples prepared in the same batch, prompting a batch-effect correction.

The sequenced material came from blood. The source is a girl aged 5-17 years with multiple sclerosis. The chain couples TRBV5-1 to TRBJ2-6, with 9 bases in between that match TRBD1. The CDR3 has the sequence CASSSDRGYSGANVLTF. The nucleotide sequence reads as follows: TGCGCCAGCAGCTCGGACAGGGGCTACTCTGGGGCCAACGTCCTGACTTTC.